Listed below are T cell receptor beta chains from one sample, sequenced in a study of post-analysis software for immune sequencing data. TCRdb re-called the PCR reads with MiXCR, one entry per CDR3 protein. The repertoire holds some 800,000 distinct CDR3 sequences, with 35% to 55% as singletons. The sample was blood. The receptors were gathered from a girl aged 10-17 years with multiple sclerosis. CDR3s include the opening cysteine and the closing phenylalanine or tryptophan. A D gene is named only where the DNA matches it firmly. A clone size is listed for some rows: how often the clone was seen (once, few, many), or a class if it is expanded.

clone_size,j_call,d_call,v_call,cdr3_nt,cdr3_aa
NA,TRBJ2-7,TRBD1,TRBV4-3,TGCGCCAGCAGCCAAGAGCCCGGGACAGGGGGACGAGAGCAGTACTTC,CASSQEPGTGGREQYF
NA,TRBJ2-1,TRBD2,TRBV9,TGTGCCAGCAGCCCCCGCGAGCGGGGTTGCTATGAGCAGTTCTTC,CASSPRERGCYEQFF
NA,TRBJ1-2,NA,TRBV27,TGTGCCAGCAGTTTAGCAGGGAGGCATGGCTACACCTTC,CASSLAGRHGYTF
NA,TRBJ2-5,NA,TRBV29-1,TGCAGCGCCTCCACCGACAGTCCCCGTGGGGGGGCTTTCGAGACCCAGTACTTC,CSASTDSPRGGAFETQYF
NA,TRBJ2-3,NA,TRBV7-2,TGTGCCAGCAACCAGGCTCAAGATACGCAGTATTTT,CASNQAQDTQYF
many,TRBJ2-5,NA,TRBV12-3/TRBV12-4,TGTGCCAGCAGGGACCCAGCCGGGGAGACCCAGTACTTC,CASRDPAGETQYF
NA,TRBJ1-2,NA,TRBV5-6,TGTGCCAGCAGCTCGGGCCACCCGCCTTTCTATGGCTACACCTTC,CASSSGHPPFYGYTF
NA,TRBJ2-7,TRBD2,TRBV20-1,TGCAGTGCTGGACTAGCGGGCCAATACGAGCAGTACTTC,CSAGLAGQYEQYF
few,TRBJ2-7,NA,TRBV6-6,TGTGCCAGCAGGCCAGAGCGGGTCAGGGGCTCCGAGCAGTACTTC,CASRPERVRGSEQYF
NA,TRBJ2-4,TRBD1,TRBV27,TGTGCCAGCAGTGCCCTCGACAGGGCGGTTGACATTCAGTACTTC,CASSALDRAVDIQYF
few,TRBJ2-1,NA,TRBV5-1,TGCGCCAGCAGCCCTCTTGGGTTGCGGGTGACTTCGGTTGGGCAGTTCTTC,CASSPLGLRVTSVGQFF